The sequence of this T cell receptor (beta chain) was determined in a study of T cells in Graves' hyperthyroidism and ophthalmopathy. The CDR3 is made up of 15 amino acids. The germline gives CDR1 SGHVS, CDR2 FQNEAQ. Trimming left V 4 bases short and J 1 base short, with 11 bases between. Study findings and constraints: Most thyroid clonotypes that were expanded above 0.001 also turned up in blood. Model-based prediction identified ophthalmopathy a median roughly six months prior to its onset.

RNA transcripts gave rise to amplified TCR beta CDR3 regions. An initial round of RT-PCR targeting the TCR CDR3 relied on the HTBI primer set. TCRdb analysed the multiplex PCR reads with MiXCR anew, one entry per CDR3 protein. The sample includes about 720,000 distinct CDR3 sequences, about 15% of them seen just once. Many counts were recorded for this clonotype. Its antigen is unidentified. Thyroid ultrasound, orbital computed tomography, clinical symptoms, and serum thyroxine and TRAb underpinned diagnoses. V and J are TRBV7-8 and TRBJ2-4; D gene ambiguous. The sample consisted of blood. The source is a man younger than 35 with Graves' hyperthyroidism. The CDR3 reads CASSSGQPAKNIQYF. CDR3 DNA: TGTGCCAGCAGCTCCGGGCAACCGGCCAAAAACATTCAGTACTTC.